Listed below are T cell receptor beta chains from one sample, sequenced in a study of identifying expanded T cells in peripheral blood. The data were produced by immunoSEQ multiplex PCR, yet TCRdb's version contains in-frame clones alone and is incomplete. The table lists some 99,000 clones, about 85% of them singletons. The sequenced material came from blood. The receptors originated from a person aged 18 to 70 in good health. CDR3s include the opening cysteine and the closing phenylalanine or tryptophan. Each record gives: CDR3 protein, J gene, V gene.

CDR3: CASSPTQGWAFF
J: TRBJ1-1
V: TRBV19

CDR3: CASSLLRDTEAFF
J: TRBJ1-1
V: TRBV7-3

CDR3: CASSQRTEAFF
J: TRBJ1-1
V: TRBV18

CDR3: CASSPEGQGVVYGYTF
J: TRBJ1-2
V: TRBV18

CDR3: CATRFQGMNTEAFF
J: TRBJ1-1
V: TRBV19

CDR3: CASSLSRGTYEQYF
J: TRBJ2-7
V: TRBV11-2

CDR3: CASDRSGTRYEQYF
J: TRBJ2-7
V: TRBV6-1

CDR3: CASSWREGEQYF
J: TRBJ2-7
V: TRBV5-6

CDR3: CASSLPDPAGADTQYF
J: TRBJ2-3
V: TRBV5-1

CDR3: CASSSPLEVYTQYF
J: TRBJ2-3
V: TRBV27

CDR3: CASSCTFMGPQNEQFF
J: TRBJ2-1
V: TRBV6-7